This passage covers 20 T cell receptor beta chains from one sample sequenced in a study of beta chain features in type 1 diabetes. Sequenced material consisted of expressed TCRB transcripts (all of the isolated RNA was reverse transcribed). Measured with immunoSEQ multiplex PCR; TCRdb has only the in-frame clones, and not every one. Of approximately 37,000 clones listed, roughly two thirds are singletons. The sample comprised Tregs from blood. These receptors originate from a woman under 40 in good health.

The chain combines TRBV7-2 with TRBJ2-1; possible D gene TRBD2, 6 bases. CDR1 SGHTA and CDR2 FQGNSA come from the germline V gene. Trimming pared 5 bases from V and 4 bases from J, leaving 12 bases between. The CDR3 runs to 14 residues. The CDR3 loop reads CASSPRAGYNEQFF. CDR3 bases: TGTGCCAGCAGCCCGAGGGCGGGGTACAATGAGCAGTTCTTC.

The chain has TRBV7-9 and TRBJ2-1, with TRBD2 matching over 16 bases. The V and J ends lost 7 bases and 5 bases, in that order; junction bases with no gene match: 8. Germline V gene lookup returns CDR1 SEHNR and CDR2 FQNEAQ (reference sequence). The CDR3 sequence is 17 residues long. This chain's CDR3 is CASNLGLAGGPNNEQFF. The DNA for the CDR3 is TGTGCCAGCAACTTGGGACTAGCGGGAGGGCCCAACAATGAGCAGTTCTTC.

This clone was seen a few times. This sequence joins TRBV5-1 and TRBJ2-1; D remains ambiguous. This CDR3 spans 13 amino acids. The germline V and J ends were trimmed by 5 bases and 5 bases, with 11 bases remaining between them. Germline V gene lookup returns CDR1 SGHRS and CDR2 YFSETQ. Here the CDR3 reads CASRMQPDNEQFF. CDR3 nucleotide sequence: TGCGCCAGCAGGATGCAACCAGACAATGAGCAGTTCTTC.

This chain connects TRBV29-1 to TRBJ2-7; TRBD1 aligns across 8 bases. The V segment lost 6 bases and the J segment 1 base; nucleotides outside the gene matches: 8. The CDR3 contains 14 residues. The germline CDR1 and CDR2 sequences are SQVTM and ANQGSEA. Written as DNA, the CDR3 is TGCAGCGTCGAAATACAGGGGGGTTCCTACGAGCAGTACTTC. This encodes CSVEIQGGSYEQYF.

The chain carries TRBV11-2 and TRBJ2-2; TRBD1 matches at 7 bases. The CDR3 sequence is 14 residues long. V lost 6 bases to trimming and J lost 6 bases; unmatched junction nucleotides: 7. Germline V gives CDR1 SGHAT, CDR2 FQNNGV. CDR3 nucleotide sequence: TGTGCCAGCAGACCCCCACAGGGGTCCGGGGAGCTGTTTTTT. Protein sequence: CASRPPQGSGELFF.

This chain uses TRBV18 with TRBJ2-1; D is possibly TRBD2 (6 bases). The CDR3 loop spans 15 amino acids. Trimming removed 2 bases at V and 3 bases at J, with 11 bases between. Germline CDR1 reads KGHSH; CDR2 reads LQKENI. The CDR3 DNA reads TGTGCCAGCTCACCAATGGTAGCGGTCTACAATGAGCAGTTCTTC. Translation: CASSPMVAVYNEQFF.

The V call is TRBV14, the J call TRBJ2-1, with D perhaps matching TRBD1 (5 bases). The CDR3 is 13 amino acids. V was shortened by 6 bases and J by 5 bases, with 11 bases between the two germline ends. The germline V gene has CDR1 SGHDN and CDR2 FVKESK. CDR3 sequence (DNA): TGTGCCAGCAGACAGACAGTTCACAATGAGCAGTTCTTC. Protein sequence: CASRQTVHNEQFF.

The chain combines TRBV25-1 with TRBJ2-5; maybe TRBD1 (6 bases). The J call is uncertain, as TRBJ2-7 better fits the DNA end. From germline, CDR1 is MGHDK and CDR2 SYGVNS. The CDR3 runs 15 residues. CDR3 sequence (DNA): TGTGCCAGCAGTGACCTAAGAAACAGGGTTTACGAGCAGTACTTC. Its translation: CASSDLRNRVYEQYF.

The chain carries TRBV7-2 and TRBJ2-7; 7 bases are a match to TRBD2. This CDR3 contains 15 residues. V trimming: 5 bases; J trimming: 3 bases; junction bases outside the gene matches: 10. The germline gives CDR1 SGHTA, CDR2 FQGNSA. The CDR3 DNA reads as TGTGCCAGCAGCCGGGGAGGGACTAAAGTCTACGAGCAGTACTTC. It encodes CASSRGGTKVYEQYF.

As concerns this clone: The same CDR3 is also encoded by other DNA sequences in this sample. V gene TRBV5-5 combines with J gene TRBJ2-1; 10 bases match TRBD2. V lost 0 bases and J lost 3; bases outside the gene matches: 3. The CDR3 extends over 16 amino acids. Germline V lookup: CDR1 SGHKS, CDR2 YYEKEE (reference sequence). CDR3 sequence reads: CASSLGLAGLYNEQFF. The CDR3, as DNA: TGTGCCAGCAGCTTGGGACTAGCGGGTCTCTACAATGAGCAGTTCTTC.

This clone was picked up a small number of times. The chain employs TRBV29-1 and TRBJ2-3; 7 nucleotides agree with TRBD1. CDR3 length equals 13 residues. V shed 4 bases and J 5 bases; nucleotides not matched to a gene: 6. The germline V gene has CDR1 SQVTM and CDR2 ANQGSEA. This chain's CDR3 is CSVAQGVVDTQYF. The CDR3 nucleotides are TGCAGCGTTGCTCAGGGGGTCGTAGATACGCAGTATTTT.

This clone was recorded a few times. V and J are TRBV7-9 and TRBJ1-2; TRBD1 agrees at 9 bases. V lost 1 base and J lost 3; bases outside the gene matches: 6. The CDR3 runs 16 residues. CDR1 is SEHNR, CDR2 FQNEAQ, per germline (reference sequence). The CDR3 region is CASSLGTGTGHYGYTF. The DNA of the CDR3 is TGTGCCAGCAGCTTAGGAACCGGGACAGGGCACTATGGCTACACCTTC.

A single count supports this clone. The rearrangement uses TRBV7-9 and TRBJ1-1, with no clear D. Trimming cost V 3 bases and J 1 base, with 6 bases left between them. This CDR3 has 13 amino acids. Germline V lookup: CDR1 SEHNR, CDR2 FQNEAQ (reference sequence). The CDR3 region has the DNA TGTGCCAGCAGCTTGCGGGGGAACACTGAAGCTTTCTTT. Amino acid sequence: CASSLRGNTEAFF.

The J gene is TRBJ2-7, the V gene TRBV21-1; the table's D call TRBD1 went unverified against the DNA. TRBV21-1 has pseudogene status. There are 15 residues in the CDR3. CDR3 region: CASTITGHPIYEQYF. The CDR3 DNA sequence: TGTGCCAGCACCATCACGGGACACCCAATCTACGAGCAGTACTTC.

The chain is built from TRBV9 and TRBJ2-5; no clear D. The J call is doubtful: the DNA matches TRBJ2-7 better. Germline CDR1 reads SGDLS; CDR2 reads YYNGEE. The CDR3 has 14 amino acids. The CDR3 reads CASSPLVGPREQYF. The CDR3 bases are TGTGCCAGCAGCCCCCTCGTTGGTCCCCGCGAGCAGTACTTC.

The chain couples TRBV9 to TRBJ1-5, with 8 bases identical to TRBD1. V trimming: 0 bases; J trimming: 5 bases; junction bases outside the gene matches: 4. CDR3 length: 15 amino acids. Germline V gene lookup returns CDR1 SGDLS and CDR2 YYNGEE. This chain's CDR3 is CASSVGTGRHQPQHF. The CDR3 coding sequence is TGTGCCAGCAGCGTAGGGACAGGGAGGCATCAGCCCCAGCATTTT.

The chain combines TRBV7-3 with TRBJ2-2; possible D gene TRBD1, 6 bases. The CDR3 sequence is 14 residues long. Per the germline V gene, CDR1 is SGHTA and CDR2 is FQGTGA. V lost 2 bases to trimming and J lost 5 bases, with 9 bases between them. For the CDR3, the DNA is TGTGCCAGCAGCTTAGCCCAGGGGACCGGGGAGCTGTTTTTT. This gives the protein CASSLAQGTGELFF. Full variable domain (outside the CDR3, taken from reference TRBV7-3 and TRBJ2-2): GAGVSQTPSNKVTEKGKYVELRCDPISGHTALYWYRQSLGQGPEFLIYFQGTGAADDSGLPNDRFFAVRPEGSVSTLKIQRTERGDSAVYLCASSLAQGTGELFFGEGSRLTVL.

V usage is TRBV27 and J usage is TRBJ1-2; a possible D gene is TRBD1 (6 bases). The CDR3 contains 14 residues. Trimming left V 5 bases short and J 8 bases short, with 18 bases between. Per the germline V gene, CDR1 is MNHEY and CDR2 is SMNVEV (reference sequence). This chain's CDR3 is CASSQSPDSWGYTF. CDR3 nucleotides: TGTGCCAGCAGTCAATCACCGGACAGTTGGGGCTACACCTTC.

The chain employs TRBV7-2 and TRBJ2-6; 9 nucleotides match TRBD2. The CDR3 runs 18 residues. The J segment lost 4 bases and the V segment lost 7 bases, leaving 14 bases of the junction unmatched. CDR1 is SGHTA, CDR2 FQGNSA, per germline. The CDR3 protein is CASISGVSGSTGANVLTF. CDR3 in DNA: TGTGCCAGCATCTCGGGGGTTAGCGGGAGCACCGGGGCCAACGTCCTGACTTTC.

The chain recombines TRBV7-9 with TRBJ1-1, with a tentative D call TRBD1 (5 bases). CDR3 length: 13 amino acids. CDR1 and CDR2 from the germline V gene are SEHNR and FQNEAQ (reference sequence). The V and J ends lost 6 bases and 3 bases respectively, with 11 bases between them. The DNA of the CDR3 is TGTGCCAGCAGGCTTAGGGGTGACACTGAAGCTTTCTTT. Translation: CASRLRGDTEAFF.